This section outlines one T cell receptor beta chain sequence together with its context. Its antigen is as yet unknown. This specimen comes from a study of early T cells in non-severe SARS-CoV-2 infection. Across the whole study: Chains from this unsorted whole-blood bulk RNA could not be paired. Study-level findings and limits: VDJdb-based annotation leaned toward anti-spike CD8 responses and missed private and CD4 specificities.

Molecules of cDNA were individually given unique molecular identifiers that were attached to them. From the 5' RACE reads, TCRdb called clonotypes with MiXCR, one entry per CDR3 protein. The table shows more than 45,000 distinct CDR3 sequences, with approximately 13% occurring only once. The sample consisted of whole blood. This TCR came from an adult who was a healthcare worker with PCR-confirmed SARS-CoV-2 infection or an uninfected control (not recorded which).

The CDR3 bases are TGTGCCAGCAGCGGGGACGGCTACAATGAGCAGTTCTTC. As protein: CASSGDGYNEQFF. The rearrangement uses TRBV2 and TRBJ2-1; D may match TRBD1 or TRBD2 (5 bases each). Trimming cost V 6 bases and J 3 bases, with 9 bases left between them. Germline V lookup: CDR1 SNHLY, CDR2 FYNNEI. The CDR3 length is 13 residues.